Given below is one T cell receptor beta chain in context. Antigen unknown. Clones were sequenced by immunoSEQ multiplex PCR, and TCRdb holds only the in-frame ones, with some missing. The data show under 600,000 clones, 70% to 90% seen once. The CDR3 spans 17 residues. The junction had 12 bases not matched to a gene; V was cut back by 4 bases and J by 5 bases. The germline gives CDR1 KGHDR, CDR2 SFDVKD. The treatment denotes: approximately 18 received Ad26.COV2.S at low or high dose, single or two shots; roughly five received placebo; per-sample allocation not given. It was on day 63 after the first vaccine or placebo injection that samples were taken. This entry belongs to a study of Ad26.COV2.S vaccination and SARS-CoV-2 variants. General observations from the study: Following vaccination, spike-specific CD8+ and CD4+ T cell responses reportedly exhibited substantial breadth. It is possible that the TCR breadth and depth analyses underestimated the total T cell responses.

The clonotype was recovered from a person between 18 and 60 years old who received the Ad26.COV2.S COVID-19 vaccine or a placebo. The chain carries TRBV24-1 and TRBJ2-3; 9 bases agree with TRBD1. The sequencing here drew on peripheral blood, taken in a trial of Ad26.COV2.S vaccine versus placebo. The CDR3 DNA reads TGTGCCACCAGTGACGCCAAATCACAGGGGGCTGTAGATACGCAGTATTTT. It codes for CATSDAKSQGAVDTQYF.